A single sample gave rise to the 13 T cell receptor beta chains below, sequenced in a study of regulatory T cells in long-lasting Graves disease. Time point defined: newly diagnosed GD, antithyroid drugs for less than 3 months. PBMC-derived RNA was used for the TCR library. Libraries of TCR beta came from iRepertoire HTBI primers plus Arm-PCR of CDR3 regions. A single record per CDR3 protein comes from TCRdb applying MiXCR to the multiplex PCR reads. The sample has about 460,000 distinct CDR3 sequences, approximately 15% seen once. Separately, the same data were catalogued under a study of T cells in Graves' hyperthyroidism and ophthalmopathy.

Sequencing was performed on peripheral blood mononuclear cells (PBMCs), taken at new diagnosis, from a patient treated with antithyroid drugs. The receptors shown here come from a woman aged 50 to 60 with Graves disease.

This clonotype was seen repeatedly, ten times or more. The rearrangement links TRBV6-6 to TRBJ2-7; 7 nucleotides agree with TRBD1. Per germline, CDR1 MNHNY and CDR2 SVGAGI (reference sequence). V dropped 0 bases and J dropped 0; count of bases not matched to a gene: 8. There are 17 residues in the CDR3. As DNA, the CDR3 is TGTGCCAGCAGTTACTCGAGGGGACAGAGATCCTCCTACGAGCAGTACTTC. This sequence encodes CASSYSRGQRSSYEQYF.

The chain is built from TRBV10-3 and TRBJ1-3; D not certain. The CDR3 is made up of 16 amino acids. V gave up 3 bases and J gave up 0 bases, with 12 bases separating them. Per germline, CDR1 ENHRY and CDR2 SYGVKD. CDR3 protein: CAISDNLVYSGNTIYF. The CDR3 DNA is TGTGCCATCAGTGATAATTTGGTCTACTCTGGAAACACCATATATTTT.

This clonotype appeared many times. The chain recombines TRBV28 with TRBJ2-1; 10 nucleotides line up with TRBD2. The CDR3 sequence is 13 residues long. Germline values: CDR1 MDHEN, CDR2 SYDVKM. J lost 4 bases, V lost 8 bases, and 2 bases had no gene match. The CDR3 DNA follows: TGTGCCAGCTGGACTAGCGGATACAATGAGCAGTTCTTC. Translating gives CASWTSGYNEQFF.

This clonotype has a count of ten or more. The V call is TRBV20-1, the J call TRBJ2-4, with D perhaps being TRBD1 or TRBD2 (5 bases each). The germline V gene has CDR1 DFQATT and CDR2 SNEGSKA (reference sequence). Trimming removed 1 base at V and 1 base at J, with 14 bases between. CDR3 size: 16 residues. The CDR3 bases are TGCAGTGCTAGAGGGGGACCAGTCCTTGCCAAAAACATTCAGTACTTC. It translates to CSARGGPVLAKNIQYF.

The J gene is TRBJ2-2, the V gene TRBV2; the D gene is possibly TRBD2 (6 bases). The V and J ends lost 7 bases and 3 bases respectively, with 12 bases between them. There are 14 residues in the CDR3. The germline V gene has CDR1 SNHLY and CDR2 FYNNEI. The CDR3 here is CASIGLLHTGELFF. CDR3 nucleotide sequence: TGTGCCAGCATCGGACTACTTCACACCGGGGAGCTGTTTTTT.

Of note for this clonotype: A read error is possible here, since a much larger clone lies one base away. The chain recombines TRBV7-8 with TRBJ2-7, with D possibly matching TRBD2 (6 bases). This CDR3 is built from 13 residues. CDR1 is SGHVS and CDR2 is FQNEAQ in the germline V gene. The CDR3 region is CAGSLVVGGEQYF. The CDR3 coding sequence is TGTGCCGGCAGCTTAGTAGTGGGGGGCGAGCAGTACTTC.

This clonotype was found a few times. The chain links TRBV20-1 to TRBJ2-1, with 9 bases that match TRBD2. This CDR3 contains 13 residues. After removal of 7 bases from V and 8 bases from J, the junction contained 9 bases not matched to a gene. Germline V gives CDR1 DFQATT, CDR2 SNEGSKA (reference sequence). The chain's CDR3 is CSVSSGSWDEQFF. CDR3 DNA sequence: TGCAGTGTGAGTAGCGGGAGTTGGGATGAGCAGTTCTTC.

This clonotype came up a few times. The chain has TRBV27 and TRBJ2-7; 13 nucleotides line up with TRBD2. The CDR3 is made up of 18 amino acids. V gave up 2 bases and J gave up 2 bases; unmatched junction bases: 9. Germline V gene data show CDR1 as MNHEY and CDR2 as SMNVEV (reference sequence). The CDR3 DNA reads TGTGCCAGCAGTTTAGTACCTCCGGGACTAGCGGGACCCTACGAGCAGTACTTC. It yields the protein CASSLVPPGLAGPYEQYF.

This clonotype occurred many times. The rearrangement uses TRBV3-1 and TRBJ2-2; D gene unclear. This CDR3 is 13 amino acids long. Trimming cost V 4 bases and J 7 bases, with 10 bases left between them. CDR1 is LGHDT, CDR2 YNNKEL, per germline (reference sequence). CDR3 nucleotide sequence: TGTGCCAGCAGCCTCCCCCCGGTCGGGGAGCTGTTTTTT. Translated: CASSLPPVGELFF.

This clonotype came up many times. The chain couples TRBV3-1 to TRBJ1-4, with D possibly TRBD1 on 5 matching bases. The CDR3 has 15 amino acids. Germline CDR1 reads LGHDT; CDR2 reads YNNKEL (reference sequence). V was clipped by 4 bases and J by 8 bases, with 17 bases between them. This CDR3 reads CASSPRSGVAEKLFF. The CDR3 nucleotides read TGTGCCAGCAGCCCTCGGTCGGGGGTGGCGGAAAAACTGTTTTTT.

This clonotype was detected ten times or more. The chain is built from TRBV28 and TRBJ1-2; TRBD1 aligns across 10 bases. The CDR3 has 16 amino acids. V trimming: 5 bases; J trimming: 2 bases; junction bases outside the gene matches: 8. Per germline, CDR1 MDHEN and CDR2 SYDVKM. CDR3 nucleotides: TGTGCCAGCAGTCTCCCTGGGACAGGGGCCAACTATGGCTACACCTTC. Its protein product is CASSLPGTGANYGYTF.

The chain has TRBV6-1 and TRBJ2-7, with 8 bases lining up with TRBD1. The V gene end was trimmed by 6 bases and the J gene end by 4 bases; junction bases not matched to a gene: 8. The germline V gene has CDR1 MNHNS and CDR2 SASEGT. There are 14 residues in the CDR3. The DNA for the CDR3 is TGTGCCAGCAGGAGCGACAGGGGTTCGTACGAGCAGTACTTC. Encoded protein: CASRSDRGSYEQYF.

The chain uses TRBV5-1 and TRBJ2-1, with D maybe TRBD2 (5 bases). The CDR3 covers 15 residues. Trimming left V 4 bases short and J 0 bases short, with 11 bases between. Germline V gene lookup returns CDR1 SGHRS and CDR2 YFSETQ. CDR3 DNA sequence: TGCGCCAGCAGCACCGAGGGAACCTCCTACAATGAGCAGTTCTTC. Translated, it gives CASSTEGTSYNEQFF. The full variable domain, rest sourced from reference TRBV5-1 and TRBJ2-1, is KAGVTQTPRYLIKTRGQQVTLSCSPISGHRSVSWYQQTPGQGLQFLFEYFSETQRNKGNFPGRFSGRQFSNSRSEMNVSTLELGDSALYLCASSTEGTSYNEQFFGPGTRLTVL.